Presented here are 6 T cell receptor beta chains from one specimen sequenced in a study of cytomegalovirus exposure and HLA in healthy donors. PCR involved 60 Vbeta and 13 Jbeta primers. The method was immunoSEQ multiplex PCR; TCRdb's version includes in-frame clones alone and lacks a portion of them. In the table there are under 100,000 clones, around 77% of which are singletons. The material sequenced was PBMCs. The receptors were gathered from a man aged 45-65 years in good health and CMV-seronegative.

The chain couples TRBV7-8 to TRBJ2-1; 9 bases agree with TRBD2. In germline, CDR1 is SGHVS, CDR2 FQNEAQ. V lost 3 bases and J lost 2; bases outside the gene matches: 5. The CDR3 spans 16 residues. In DNA, the CDR3 is TGTGCCAGCAGCTTGGCCCCTAGCGGGGCCTACAATGAGCAGTTCTTC. Its protein product is CASSLAPSGAYNEQFF.

The chain carries TRBV18 and TRBJ2-1, with 8 bases identical to TRBD2. Germline CDR1 KGHSH, CDR2 LQKENI. The ends lost 8 bases at V and 5 bases at J; junction bases unmatched: 14. The CDR3 runs to 16 residues. This chain's CDR3 is CASTLYGSGANNEQFF. The CDR3 DNA reads as TGTGCCAGCACCCTCTATGGTAGCGGGGCGAACAATGAGCAGTTCTTC.

In this sample, this clone turned up a few times. The chain has TRBV6-5 and TRBJ1-6, with D uncertain. CDR1 MNHEY and CDR2 SVGAGI come from the germline V gene. This CDR3 is built from 13 residues. V was trimmed by 7 bases and J by 13 bases, leaving 17 bases between them. CDR3 amino acids: CASTEDGFNPLHF. CDR3 bases: TGTGCCAGCACCGAAGACGGGTTTAATCCCCTCCACTTT.

V usage is TRBV6-5 and J usage is TRBJ2-5; TRBD2 agrees at 8 bases. The CDR3 contains 15 residues. Trimming cost V 7 bases and J 3 bases; bases outside gene matches: 10. In germline, CDR1 is MNHEY, CDR2 SVGAGI. As DNA, the CDR3 is TGTGCCAGCAAGCGAACTAGCGGTCGGGAAGAGACCCAGTACTTC. Translating gives CASKRTSGREETQYF.

Comments on this clone: Different DNA sequences within this sample yield the same CDR3. CDR3 sequence: CASSVATSNTGELFF. CDR3 coding DNA: TGTGCCAGCAGCGTAGCTACTTCGAACACCGGGGAGCTGTTTTTT. J is TRBJ2-2 and V is TRBV9; D is ambiguous. Germline CDR1 SGDLS, CDR2 YYNGEE. CDR3 length equals 15 residues. V lost 0 bases to trimming and J lost 0 bases, with 6 bases between them. Full variable domain (outside the CDR3, taken from reference TRBV9 and TRBJ2-2): DSGVTQTPKHLITATGQRVTLRCSPRSGDLSVYWYQQSLDQGLQFLIQYYNGEERAKGNILERFSAQQFPDLHSELNLSSLELGDSALYFCASSVATSNTGELFFGEGSRLTVL.

The chain combines TRBV18 with TRBJ1-4; D is unclear. This CDR3 contains 16 residues. Per germline, CDR1 KGHSH and CDR2 LQKENI. The ends were cut back, 4 bases at V and 0 bases at J, with 12 bases in the middle. The CDR3 here is CASSLTTAATNEKLFF. CDR3 nucleotides: TGTGCCAGCTCACTAACAACAGCTGCAACTAATGAAAAACTGTTTTTT.